What follows are 3 T cell receptor beta chains derived from one specimen sequenced in a study of CD8 T cells in ankylosing spondylitis. Using its own MiXCR run on the 5' RACE reads, TCRdb lists one record per CDR3 protein. Among some 130,000 distinct CDR3 sequences listed, 12% to 15% were seen once. The material sequenced was blood, either unsorted or a sorted T cell fraction (not recorded which). The receptor source for this set is a female donor with ankylosing spondylitis or in good health (not recorded which).

In the case of this clonotype: This could be a read error, since a much larger clone is one nucleotide away. This sequence joins TRBV7-2 and TRBJ2-1; D possibly corresponds to TRBD2 (6 bases). This CDR3 has 14 residues. Germline CDR1 and CDR2: SGHTA and FQGNSA. V was shortened by 4 bases and J by 3 bases, with 10 bases between the two germline ends. CDR3 amino acids: CASSSDSGYNEQFF. In nucleotides, the CDR3 is TGTGCCAGCAGCTCAGATAGCGGCTACAATGAGCAGTTCTTC.

This clonotype was observed at least ten times. The chain employs TRBV5-1 and TRBJ2-7; weak D call: TRBD2 (5 bases). Germline V CDR1 and CDR2: SGHRS, YFSETQ. Trimming removed 0 bases from V and 5 bases from J, with 9 bases in between. The CDR3 contains 13 residues. For the CDR3, the DNA is TGCGCCAGCAGCTTGGAAGCGGTTAACGAGCAGTACTTC. It yields the protein CASSLEAVNEQYF. Using reference TRBV5-1 and TRBJ2-7 for the parts outside the CDR3, the full variable domain is KAGVTQTPRYLIKTRGQQVTLSCSPISGHRSVSWYQQTPGQGLQFLFEYFSETQRNKGNFPGRFSGRQFSNSRSEMNVSTLELGDSALYLCASSLEAVNEQYFGPGTRLTVT.

This clonotype has at least ten counts. This rearrangement joins TRBV3-1 to TRBJ2-7; D gene unclear. The CDR3 sequence is 15 residues long. The V end was cut by 0 bases, the J end by 2 bases, with 11 bases between. Germline V lookup: CDR1 LGHDT, CDR2 YNNKEL (reference sequence). The chain's CDR3 is CASSQDFVTTYEQYF. In DNA, the CDR3 is TGTGCCAGCAGCCAAGATTTCGTAACCACCTACGAGCAGTACTTC.